A single sample is the source of the 30 T cell receptor beta chains below, sequenced in a study of blood T cells in healthy people across ages. A sample-barcoded 5' primer and a J-beta primer mix were used in a second PCR of about 7 to 12 cycles. One entry per CDR3 protein results from TCRdb running MiXCR on the 5' RACE reads. The sample has 1.5 million or so distinct CDR3 sequences; approximately 43% are singletons. Source material: blood. These receptors originate from a woman aged 18-29 years in good health.

The chain carries TRBV7-2 and TRBJ2-1, with a possible D match to TRBD2 (6 bases). Near its end, the DNA agrees better with TRBJ2-7, so the J call may be wrong. Germline lookup yields CDR1 SGHTA and CDR2 FQGNSA. CDR3 length: 15 amino acids. CDR3 amino acids: CASSLVGRGDNEQYF. The CDR3 DNA reads as TGTGCCAGCAGCTTAGTTGGGCGGGGAGACAATGAGCAGTACTTC.

This chain connects TRBV20-1 to TRBJ1-2; D gene unclear. The CDR3 length is 11 residues. Germline V gene sequence: CDR1 DFQATT, CDR2 SNEGSKA (reference sequence). The V gene lost 0 bases and the J gene lost 8 bases, with 7 bases spanning the gap. DNA for the CDR3: TGCAGTGCTAGAGATGGTCTCGGCTACACCTTC. This codes for CSARDGLGYTF.

The chain couples TRBV7-9 to TRBJ2-3; tentative D call: TRBD2 (5 bases). Trimming removed 3 bases at V and 1 base at J, with 11 bases between. Germline V lookup: CDR1 SEHNR, CDR2 FQNEAQ (reference sequence). There are 15 residues in the CDR3. The CDR3 sequence is CASSLRAAGTDTQYF. The CDR3 DNA follows: TGTGCCAGCAGCTTGAGGGCCGCGGGCACAGATACGCAGTATTTT. The full variable domain, with the rest looked up from reference TRBV7-9 and TRBJ2-3, is DTGVSQNPRHKITKRGQNVTFRCDPISEHNRLYWYRQTLGQGPEFLTYFQNEAQLEKSRLLSDRFSAERPKGSFSTLEIQRTEQGDSAMYLCASSLRAAGTDTQYFGPGTRLTVL.

There are a few counts of this clonotype. V is TRBV6-2 or TRBV6-3 and J is TRBJ2-1; D call uncertain. The V end was cut by 10 bases, the J end by 7 bases, with 20 bases between. CDR1 is MNHEY and CDR2 is SVGEGT in the germline V gene. CDR3 size: 14 residues. CDR3 sequence: CATKDLPPRNEQFF. DNA for the CDR3: TGTGCCACCAAAGACCTCCCACCCAGGAATGAGCAGTTCTTC.

The chain is built from TRBV10-3 and TRBJ2-3; the D gene is possibly TRBD1 (7 bases). This CDR3 has 13 amino acids. V was shortened by 6 bases and J by 6 bases, with 13 bases between the two germline ends. CDR1 ENHRY and CDR2 SYGVKD come from the germline V gene. CDR3 coding DNA: TGTGCCATCAGCAAGACAGGGAGGGATACGCAGTATTTT. It is translated as CAISKTGRDTQYF.

The chain is built from TRBV7-9 and TRBJ1-1, with TRBD1 matching over 7 bases. The CDR3 covers 15 residues. V trimming: 0 bases; J trimming: 3 bases; junction bases outside the gene matches: 4. From germline, CDR1 is SEHNR and CDR2 FQNEAQ (reference sequence). The CDR3 DNA reads TGTGCCAGCAGCTTAGCTAAGGGGGCGTACACTGAAGCTTTCTTT. It specifies CASSLAKGAYTEAFF.

This clonotype was found a few times. The chain carries TRBV7-2 and TRBJ2-1; 11 nucleotides line up with TRBD2. Per the germline V gene, CDR1 is SGHTA and CDR2 is FQGNSA. The CDR3 contains 16 residues. V was clipped by 1 base and J by 10 bases; unmatched bases: 9. The CDR3 nucleotides are TGTGCCAGCAGCTTAGGCCTAGCGGGGGGCCAGAGGGAGCAGTTCTTC. This translates into CASSLGLAGGQREQFF.

The V gene is TRBV4-3, the J gene TRBJ2-5, with D uncertain. The CDR3 is made up of 14 amino acids. Germline CDR1 and CDR2: LGHNA and YSLEER. Deletions cut 0 bases from V and 1 base from J, with 6 bases between. The CDR3 coding sequence is TGCGCCAGCAGCCAAGATCTGACCCAAGAGACCCAGTACTTC. Its protein product is CASSQDLTQETQYF.

The V gene is TRBV28, the J gene TRBJ2-7; 11 nucleotides align to TRBD2. The CDR3 consists of 16 residues. The junction had 6 bases not matched to a gene; V was cut back by 1 base and J by 4 bases. The germline gives CDR1 MDHEN, CDR2 SYDVKM. CDR3 bases: TGTGCCAGCAGTTTATCCGGGACTAGCGGAAAATACGAGCAGTACTTC. Residues: CASSLSGTSGKYEQYF.

The chain is built from TRBV28 and TRBJ1-4, with D uncertain. The germline V and J ends were trimmed by 1 base and 0 bases, with 9 bases remaining between them. The CDR3 is made up of 16 amino acids. Germline CDR1 and CDR2: MDHEN and SYDVKM. The CDR3 region is CASSLFPKATNEKLFF. CDR3 sequence (DNA): TGTGCCAGCAGTTTATTCCCAAAAGCAACTAATGAAAAACTGTTTTTT.

This chain uses TRBV3-1 with TRBJ2-3; 9 bases align to TRBD1. The CDR3 spans 16 residues. V lost 5 bases to trimming and J lost 2 bases; unmatched junction nucleotides: 8. CDR1 is LGHDT, CDR2 YNNKEL, per germline (reference sequence). CDR3 amino acids: CASSVRRTGDTDTQYF. CDR3 nucleotides: TGTGCCAGCAGCGTCCGTAGGACAGGGGACACAGATACGCAGTATTTT.

The V gene is TRBV18, the J gene TRBJ2-7, with a tentative D call TRBD2 (6 bases). Germline V gene sequence: CDR1 KGHSH, CDR2 LQKENI. This CDR3 comprises 16 residues. The V gene lost 2 bases and the J gene lost 0 bases, with 14 bases spanning the gap. Here the CDR3 DNA reads TGTGCCAGCTCACCATGGGGCAGGAGGGACTCCTACGAGCAGTACTTC. Protein sequence: CASSPWGRRDSYEQYF.

This clonotype has just a few counts. The V and J genes are TRBV11-2 and TRBJ1-1, with 7 bases lining up with TRBD1. Germline V gives CDR1 SGHAT, CDR2 FQNNGV. V trimming: 6 bases; J trimming: 1 base; junction bases outside the gene matches: 5. The CDR3 length is 14 residues. Here the CDR3 DNA reads TGTGCCAGCAGTTCGGACAGGACGAACACTGAAGCTTTCTTT. It translates to CASSSDRTNTEAFF.

Of note for this clonotype: Mismatch with germline at one junction end may stem from a read error. The chain links TRBV12-3 or TRBV12-4 to TRBJ2-5; TRBD2 matches 11 bases. The CDR3 is 15 amino acids. CDR3 loop: CAGSGTSGPQETQYF. The DNA for the CDR3 is TGTGCCGGCAGCGGGACTAGCGGACCCCAAGAGACCCAGTACTTC.

The chain carries TRBV7-3 and TRBJ2-7; TRBD1 might be the D (5 bases). The J call may be in error: the DNA end matches TRBJ2-5 better. Germline CDR1 is SGHTA and CDR2 is FQGTGA. The CDR3 is made up of 13 amino acids. The CDR3 loop is CASSSDILETQYF. The CDR3 coding sequence is TGTGCCAGCAGCTCGGACATTTTGGAGACCCAGTACTTC.

The V and J genes are TRBV6-2 or TRBV6-3 and TRBJ2-1, with D possibly being TRBD2 (6 bases). CDR3 length: 16 residues. Trimming shortened V by 6 bases and J by 3 bases, and 18 bases separated the two germline ends. The germline gives CDR1 MNHEY, CDR2 SVGEGT. This CDR3 is CASRLYGGTYYNEQFF. Here the CDR3 DNA reads TGTGCCAGCAGGCTATATGGGGGGACTTACTACAATGAGCAGTTCTTC.

V usage is TRBV7-9 and J usage is TRBJ2-2; D ambiguous. Per the germline V gene, CDR1 is SEHNR and CDR2 is FQNEAQ (reference sequence). CDR3 length equals 15 residues. V lost 3 bases and J 6 bases, leaving 14 bases between the germline ends. The chain's CDR3 is CASSFDHRFAGELFF. In DNA, the CDR3 is TGTGCCAGCAGCTTTGACCATAGGTTCGCCGGGGAGCTGTTTTTT.

This rearrangement joins TRBV2 to TRBJ2-7; D not resolved. Germline CDR1 SNHLY, CDR2 FYNNEI. V gave up 9 bases and J gave up 2 bases, with 5 bases separating them. CDR3 length equals 10 residues. CDR3 coding DNA: TGTGCCAGTGTAGCCTACGAGCAGTACTTC. It translates to CASVAYEQYF.

As concerns this clonotype: A much bigger clone sits one base away, suggesting this may be a read error. The rearrangement joins TRBV15 to TRBJ1-6; TRBD1 matches at 7 bases. The germline V gene has CDR1 LNHNV and CDR2 YYDKDF (reference sequence). The CDR3 runs 14 residues. The CDR3 sequence is CATSNDRANSPPHF. The CDR3 DNA follows: TGTGCCACCAGCAACGACAGGGCTAATTCACCCCCCCACTTT.

V is TRBV4-3 and J is TRBJ2-1; D perhaps matches TRBD1 (5 bases). The CDR3 loop spans 14 amino acids. V lost 1 base, J lost 2 bases, and 6 bases lay in between. Germline CDR1 LGHNA, CDR2 YSLEER. The DNA for the CDR3 is TGCGCCAGCAGCCAAGTGGACACCTACAATGAGCAGTTCTTC. Encoded protein: CASSQVDTYNEQFF.

This CDR3 is CSVVGRAGGPGDDTQYF. The DNA of the CDR3 is TGCAGCGTCGTCGGCCGGGCAGGGGGCCCTGGAGATGATACGCAGTATTTT. V usage is TRBV29-1 and J usage is TRBJ2-3; 8 nucleotides align to TRBD1. Germline CDR1 is SQVTM and CDR2 is ANQGSEA. The CDR3 has 17 residues. The ends lost 6 bases at V and 6 bases at J; junction bases unmatched: 20.

This clonotype was seen a handful of times. The chain carries TRBV5-1 and TRBJ1-1; D uncertain. In germline, CDR1 is SGHRS, CDR2 YFSETQ. The CDR3 contains 15 residues. V was cut by 4 bases and J by 1 base, with 14 bases left in between. As DNA, the CDR3 is TGCGCCAGCAGCCCCTTGGGAGGAGCGAACACTGAAGCTTTCTTT. Residues: CASSPLGGANTEAFF.

This chain uses TRBV7-2 with TRBJ2-1, with 9 bases fitting TRBD2. The CDR3 loop spans 14 amino acids. Looked up from germline, CDR1 is SGHTA and CDR2 is FQGNSA. V lost 7 bases, J lost 9 bases, and 10 bases stayed unmatched. CDR3 sequence reads: CASKRVAGVVEQFF. The CDR3 nucleotides read TGTGCCAGCAAGAGGGTAGCGGGAGTTGTTGAGCAGTTCTTC.

This clonotype was counted only a few times. V usage is TRBV7-9 and J usage is TRBJ2-5; D unresolved. Germline-derived CDR1 and CDR2 are SEHNR and FQNEAQ (reference sequence). The CDR3 runs 14 residues. The ends were cut back, 4 bases at V and 3 bases at J, with 12 bases in the middle. CDR3 DNA sequence: TGTGCCAGCAGCTCTAACCCGCCAAAAGAGACCCAGTACTTC. It codes for CASSSNPPKETQYF.

This clonotype was found a few times. The CDR3 coding sequence is TGCGCCAGCAGCCAATCCGTCCCGGGACAGGGTGGGACTGAAGCTTTCTTT. Encoded protein: CASSQSVPGQGGTEAFF. The gene calls are TRBV4-1 and TRBJ1-1; 9 nucleotides match TRBD1. Trimming cost V 2 bases and J 5 bases; bases outside gene matches: 12. This CDR3 is built from 17 residues. Germline V gene lookup returns CDR1 MGHRA and CDR2 YSYEKL.

V usage is TRBV21-1 and J usage is TRBJ2-1; the table's D call TRBD2 went unverified against the DNA. TRBV21-1 is a pseudogene. The CDR3 has 19 amino acids. CDR3 coding DNA: TGTGCCAGCAGCTGGGGACCCGGACCCCTCCAGCTGATTTACAATGAGCAGTTCTTC. It is translated as CASSWGPGPLQLIYNEQFF.

The J gene is TRBJ1-5, the V gene TRBV6-2 or TRBV6-3; D gene unclear. V was trimmed by 0 bases and J by 9 bases, leaving 15 bases between them. Germline assignment: CDR1 MNHEY and CDR2 SVGEGT. The CDR3 sequence is 15 residues long. CDR3 loop: CASSYSGRTGGPQHF. The CDR3, as DNA: TGTGCCAGCAGTTACTCTGGACGGACCGGAGGGCCCCAGCATTTT.

The chain employs TRBV9 and TRBJ2-7; TRBD1 might be the D (6 bases). Trimming cost V 4 bases and J 7 bases, with 15 bases left between them. Germline V gives CDR1 SGDLS, CDR2 YYNGEE. This CDR3 contains 13 residues. The CDR3 DNA sequence: TGTGCCAGCAGCCGACGGACAGACAATGAGCAGTACTTC. This codes for CASSRRTDNEQYF.

Remarks on this clonotype: The junction departs from germline at one end; a sequencing error may be responsible. The chain couples TRBV4-1 to TRBJ1-2; 10 bases agree with TRBD1. The germline V gene encodes CDR1 MGHRA and CDR2 YSYEKL. CDR3 size: 16 residues. CDR3 region: CVSSQESRTGGNGYTF. CDR3 sequence (DNA): TGCGTCAGCAGCCAAGAATCTCGGACAGGGGGGAATGGCTACACCTTC.

The chain joins TRBV20-1 to TRBJ2-1; D is perhaps TRBD2 (6 bases). Trimming shortened V by 3 bases and J by 4 bases, and 16 bases separated the two germline ends. CDR1 is DFQATT and CDR2 is SNEGSKA in the germline V gene (reference sequence). The CDR3 has 15 amino acids. This CDR3 reads CSARGTSSTYNEQFF. CDR3 nucleotides: TGCAGTGCTAGGGGTACTAGCAGCACTTACAATGAGCAGTTCTTC.